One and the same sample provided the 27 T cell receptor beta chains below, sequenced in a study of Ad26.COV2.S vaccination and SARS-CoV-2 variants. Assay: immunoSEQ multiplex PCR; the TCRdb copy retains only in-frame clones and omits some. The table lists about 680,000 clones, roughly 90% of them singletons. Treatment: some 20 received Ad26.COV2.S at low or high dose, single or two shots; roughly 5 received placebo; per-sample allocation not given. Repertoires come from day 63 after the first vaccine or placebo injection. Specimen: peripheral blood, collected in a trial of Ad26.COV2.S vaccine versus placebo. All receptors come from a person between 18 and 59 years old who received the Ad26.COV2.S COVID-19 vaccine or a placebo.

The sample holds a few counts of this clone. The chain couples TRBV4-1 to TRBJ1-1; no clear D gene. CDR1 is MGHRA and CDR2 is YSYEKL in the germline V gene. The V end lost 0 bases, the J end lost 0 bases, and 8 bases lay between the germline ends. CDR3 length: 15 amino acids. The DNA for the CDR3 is TGCGCCAGCAGCCAAGATCAAGGGTTGAACACTGAAGCTTTCTTT. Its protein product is CASSQDQGLNTEAFF.

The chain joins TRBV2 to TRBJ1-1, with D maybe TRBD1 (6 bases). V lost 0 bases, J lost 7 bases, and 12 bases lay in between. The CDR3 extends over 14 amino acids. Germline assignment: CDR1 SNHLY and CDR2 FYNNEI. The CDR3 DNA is TGTGCCAGCAGTGAAGCGGGGTCCAGGGGTGAAGCTTTCTTT. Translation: CASSEAGSRGEAFF.

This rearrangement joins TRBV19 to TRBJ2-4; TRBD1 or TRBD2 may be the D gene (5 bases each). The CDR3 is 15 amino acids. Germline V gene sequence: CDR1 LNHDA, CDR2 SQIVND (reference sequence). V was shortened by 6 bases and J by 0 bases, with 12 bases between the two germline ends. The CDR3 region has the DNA TGTGCCAGTAGCCTCGGGGACGCAGCCAAAAACATTCAGTACTTC. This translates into CASSLGDAAKNIQYF. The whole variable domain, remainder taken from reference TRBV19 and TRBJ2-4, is DGGITQSPKYLFRKEGQNVTLSCEQNLNHDAMYWYRQDPGQGLRLIYYSQIVNDFQKGDIAEGYSVSREKKESFPLTVTSAQKNPTAFYLCASSLGDAAKNIQYFGAGTRLSVL.

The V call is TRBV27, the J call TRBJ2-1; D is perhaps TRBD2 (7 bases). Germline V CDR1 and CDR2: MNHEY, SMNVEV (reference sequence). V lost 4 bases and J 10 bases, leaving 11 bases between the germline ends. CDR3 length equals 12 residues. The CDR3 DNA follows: TGTGCCAGCAGTTCGGGGGGCCGGGAGCAGTTCTTC. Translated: CASSSGGREQFF.

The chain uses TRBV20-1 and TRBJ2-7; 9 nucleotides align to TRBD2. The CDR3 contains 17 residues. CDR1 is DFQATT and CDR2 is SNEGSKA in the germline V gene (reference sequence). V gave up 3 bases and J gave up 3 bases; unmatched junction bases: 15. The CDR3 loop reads CSASTRGSGGSFYEQYF. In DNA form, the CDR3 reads TGCAGTGCTAGTACCCGGGGTAGCGGGGGTTCATTCTACGAGCAGTACTTC.

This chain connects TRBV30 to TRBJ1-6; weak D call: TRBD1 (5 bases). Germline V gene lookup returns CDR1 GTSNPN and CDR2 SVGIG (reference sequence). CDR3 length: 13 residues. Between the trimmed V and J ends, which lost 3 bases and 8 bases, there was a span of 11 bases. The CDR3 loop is CAWSLVGDSPLHF. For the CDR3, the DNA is TGTGCCTGGAGCCTAGTGGGGGATTCACCCCTCCACTTT.

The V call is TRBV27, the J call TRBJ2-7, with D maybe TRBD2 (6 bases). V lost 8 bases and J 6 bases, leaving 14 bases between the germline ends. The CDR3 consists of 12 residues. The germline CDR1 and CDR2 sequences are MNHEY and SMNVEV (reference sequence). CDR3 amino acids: CASWRGPREQYF. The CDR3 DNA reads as TGTGCCAGCTGGAGGGGCCCACGCGAGCAGTACTTC.

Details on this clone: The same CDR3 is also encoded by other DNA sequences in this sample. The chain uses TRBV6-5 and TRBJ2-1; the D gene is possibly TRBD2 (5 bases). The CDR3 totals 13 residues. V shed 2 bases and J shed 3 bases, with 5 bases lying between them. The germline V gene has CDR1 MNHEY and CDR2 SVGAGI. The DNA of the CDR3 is TGTGCCAGCAGTTACACTAGCTACAATGAGCAGTTCTTC. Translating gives CASSYTSYNEQFF.

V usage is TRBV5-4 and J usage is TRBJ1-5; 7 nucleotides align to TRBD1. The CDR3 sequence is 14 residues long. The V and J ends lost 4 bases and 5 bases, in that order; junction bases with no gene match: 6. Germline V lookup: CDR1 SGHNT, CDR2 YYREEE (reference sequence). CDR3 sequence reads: CASSRDRGDQPQHF. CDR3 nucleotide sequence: TGTGCCAGCAGCCGGGACAGAGGAGATCAGCCCCAGCATTTT.

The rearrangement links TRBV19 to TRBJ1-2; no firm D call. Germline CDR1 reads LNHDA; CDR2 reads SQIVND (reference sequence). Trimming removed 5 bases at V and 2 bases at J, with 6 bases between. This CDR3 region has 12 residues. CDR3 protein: CASSLLNYGYTF. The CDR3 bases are TGTGCCAGTAGTTTACTCAACTATGGCTACACCTTC.

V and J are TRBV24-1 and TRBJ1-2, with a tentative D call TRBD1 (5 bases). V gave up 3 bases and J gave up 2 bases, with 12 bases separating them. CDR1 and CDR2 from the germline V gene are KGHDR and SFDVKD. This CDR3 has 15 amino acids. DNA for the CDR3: TGTGCCACCAGTGATGGGGCAGGCTCCAACTATGGCTACACCTTC. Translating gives CATSDGAGSNYGYTF.

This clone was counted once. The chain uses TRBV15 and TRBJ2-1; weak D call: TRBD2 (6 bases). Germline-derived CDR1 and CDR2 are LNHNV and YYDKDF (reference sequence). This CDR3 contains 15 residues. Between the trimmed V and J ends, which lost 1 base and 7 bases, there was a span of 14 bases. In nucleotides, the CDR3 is TGTGCCACCAGCAGAGTCACCCTTGGGGGGAATGAGCAGTTCTTC. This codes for CATSRVTLGGNEQFF. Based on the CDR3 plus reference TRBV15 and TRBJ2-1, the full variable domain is DAMVIQNPRYQVTQFGKPVTLSCSQTLNHNVMYWYQQKSSQAPKLLFHYYDKDFNNEADTPDNFQSRRPNTSFCFLDIRSPGLGDTAMYLCATSRVTLGGNEQFFGPGTRLTVL.

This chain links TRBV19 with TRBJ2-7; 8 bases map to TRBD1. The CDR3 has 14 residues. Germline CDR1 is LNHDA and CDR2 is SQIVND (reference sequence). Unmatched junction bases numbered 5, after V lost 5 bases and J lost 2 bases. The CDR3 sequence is CASSLQQGAYEQYF. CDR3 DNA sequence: TGTGCCAGTAGTCTACAACAGGGGGCCTACGAGCAGTACTTC.

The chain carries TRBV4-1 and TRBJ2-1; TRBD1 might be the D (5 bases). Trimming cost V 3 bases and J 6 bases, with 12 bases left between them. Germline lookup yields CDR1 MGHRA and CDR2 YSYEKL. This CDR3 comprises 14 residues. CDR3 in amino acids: CASSQGPGGNEQFF. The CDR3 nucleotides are TGCGCCAGCAGCCAGGGGCCCGGCGGCAATGAGCAGTTCTTC.

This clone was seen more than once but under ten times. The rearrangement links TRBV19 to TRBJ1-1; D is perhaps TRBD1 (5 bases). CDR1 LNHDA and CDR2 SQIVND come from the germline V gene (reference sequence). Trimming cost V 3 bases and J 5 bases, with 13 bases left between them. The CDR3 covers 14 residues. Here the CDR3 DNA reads TGTGCCAGTAGTATCTCTCCGGGGCGGACTGAAGCTTTCTTT. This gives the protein CASSISPGRTEAFF.

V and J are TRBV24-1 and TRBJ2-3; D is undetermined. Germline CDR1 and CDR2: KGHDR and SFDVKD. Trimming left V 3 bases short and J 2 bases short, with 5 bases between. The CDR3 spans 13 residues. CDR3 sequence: CATSDEATDTQYF. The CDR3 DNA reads TGTGCCACCAGTGATGAAGCCACAGATACGCAGTATTTT.

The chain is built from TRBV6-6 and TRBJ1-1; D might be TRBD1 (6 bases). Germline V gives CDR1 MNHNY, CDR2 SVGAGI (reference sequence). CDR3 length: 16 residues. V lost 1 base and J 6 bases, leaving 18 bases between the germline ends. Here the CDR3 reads CASSYFGGGGIAEAFF. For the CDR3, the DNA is TGTGCCAGCAGTTACTTCGGAGGGGGGGGAATTGCTGAAGCTTTCTTT.

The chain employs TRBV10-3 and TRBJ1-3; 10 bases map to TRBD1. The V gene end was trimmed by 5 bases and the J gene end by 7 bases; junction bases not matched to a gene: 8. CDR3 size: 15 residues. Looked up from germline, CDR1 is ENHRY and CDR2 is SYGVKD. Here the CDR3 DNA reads TGTGCCATCAGTCCGCTCCGGGACAGGGGTAACACCATATATTTT. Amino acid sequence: CAISPLRDRGNTIYF.

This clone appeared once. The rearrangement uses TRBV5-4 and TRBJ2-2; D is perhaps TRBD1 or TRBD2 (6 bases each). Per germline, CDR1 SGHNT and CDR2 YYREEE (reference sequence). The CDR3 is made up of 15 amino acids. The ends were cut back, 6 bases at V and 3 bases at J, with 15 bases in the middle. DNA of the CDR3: TGTGCCAGCACCAGAGGGGGGCAGGACACCGGGGAGCTGTTTTTT. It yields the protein CASTRGGQDTGELFF.

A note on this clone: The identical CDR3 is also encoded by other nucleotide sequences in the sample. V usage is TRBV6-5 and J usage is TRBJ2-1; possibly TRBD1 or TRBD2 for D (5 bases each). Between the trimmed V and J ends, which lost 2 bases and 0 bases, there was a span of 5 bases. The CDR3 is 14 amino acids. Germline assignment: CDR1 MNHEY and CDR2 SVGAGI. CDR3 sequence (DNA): TGTGCCAGCAGTTACGGGGGCTCCTACAATGAGCAGTTCTTC. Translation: CASSYGGSYNEQFF.

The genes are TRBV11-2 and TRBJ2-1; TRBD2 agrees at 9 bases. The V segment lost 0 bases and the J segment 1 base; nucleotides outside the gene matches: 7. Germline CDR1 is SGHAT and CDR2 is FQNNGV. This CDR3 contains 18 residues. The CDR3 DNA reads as TGTGCCAGCAGCTTAGAGGTGGGACTAGCTGGATCCTACAATGAGCAGTTCTTC. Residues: CASSLEVGLAGSYNEQFF.

CDR3 loop: CASSLRSGLNTEAFF. As DNA, the CDR3 is TGTGCCAGCAGCTTAAGATCCGGGTTGAACACTGAAGCTTTCTTT. The chain carries TRBV5-4 and TRBJ1-1; D not resolved. V was cut by 2 bases and J by 0 bases, with 11 bases left in between. Germline lookup yields CDR1 SGHNT and CDR2 YYREEE (reference sequence). This CDR3 region has 15 residues.

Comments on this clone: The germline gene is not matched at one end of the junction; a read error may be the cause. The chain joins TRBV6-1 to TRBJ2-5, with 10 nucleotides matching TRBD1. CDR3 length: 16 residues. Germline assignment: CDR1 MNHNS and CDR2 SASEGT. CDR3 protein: CASSEAGQGPQGTQYF. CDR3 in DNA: TGTGCCAGCAGTGAAGCGGGACAGGGGCCCCAAGGGACCCAGTACTTC.

Written as DNA, the CDR3 is TGCGCCACCACCTGGTGGGTAGCGGGGGGGTATAGCTCCTACAATGAGCAGTTCTTC. Its translation: CATTWWVAGGYSSYNEQFF. V usage is TRBV10-1 and J usage is TRBJ2-1; 11 bases are a match to TRBD2. The junction had 17 bases not matched to a gene; V was cut back by 10 bases and J by 0 bases. CDR3 length equals 19 residues. Germline CDR1 and CDR2: WNHNN and SYGVQD (reference sequence).

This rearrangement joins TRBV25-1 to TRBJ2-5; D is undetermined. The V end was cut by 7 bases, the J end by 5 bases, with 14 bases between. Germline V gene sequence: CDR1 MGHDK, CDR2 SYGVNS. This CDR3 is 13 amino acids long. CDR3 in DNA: TGTGCCAGCACTCGCGCCGGGCTGGAGACCCAGTACTTC. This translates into CASTRAGLETQYF. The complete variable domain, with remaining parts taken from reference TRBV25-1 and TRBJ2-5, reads EADIYQTPRYLVIGTGKKITLECSQTMGHDKMYWYQQDPGMELHLIHYSYGVNSTEKGDLSSESTVSRIRTEHFPLTLESARPSHTSQYLCASTRAGLETQYFGPGTRLLVL.

The CDR3 loop is CASSPHLAQEITQYF. The CDR3 DNA follows: TGTGCCAGCAGTCCTCATTTAGCACAAGAGATAACCCAGTACTTC. The chain joins TRBV27 to TRBJ2-5; no clear D. Germline-derived CDR1 and CDR2 are MNHEY and SMNVEV (reference sequence). There are 15 residues in the CDR3. V shed 5 bases and J shed 8 bases, with 21 bases lying between them.

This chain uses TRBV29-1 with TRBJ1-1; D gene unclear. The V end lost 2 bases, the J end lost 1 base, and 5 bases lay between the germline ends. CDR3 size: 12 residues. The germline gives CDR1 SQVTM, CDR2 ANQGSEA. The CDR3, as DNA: TGCAGCGTTGAAAAGGGGAACACTGAAGCTTTCTTT. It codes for CSVEKGNTEAFF.